These 5 T cell receptor beta chains originate from one sample sequenced in a study of blood T cell repertoires in COVID-19. TCRdb keeps only in-frame clones here, not all; method: immunoSEQ multiplex PCR. The table lists some 120,000 clones, approximately 85% of them singletons. The source material was peripheral blood. The receptor set was obtained from a human donor in a cohort sampled during active COVID-19.

The genes are TRBV7-9 and TRBJ2-4; 15 bases are a match to TRBD2. Trimming at V came to 5 bases and at J to 2 bases, leaving 7 bases not matched to a gene. This CDR3 is built from 18 residues. Germline CDR1 reads SEHNR; CDR2 reads FQNEAQ (reference sequence). The CDR3 DNA is TGTGCCAGCAGCAAAGGGACTAGCGGGGGGAGTTCCAAAAACATTCAGTACTTC. This codes for CASSKGTSGGSSKNIQYF.

The V gene is TRBV5-1, the J gene TRBJ1-1, with D maybe TRBD1 (6 bases). V was trimmed by 6 bases and J by 6 bases, leaving 21 bases between them. The CDR3 sequence is 15 residues long. The germline CDR1 and CDR2 sequences are SGHRS and YFSETQ. CDR3 sequence reads: CASNHLQGTNSEAFF. The CDR3, as DNA: TGCGCCAGCAACCACCTTCAGGGGACCAACTCTGAAGCTTTCTTT.

V and J are TRBV27 and TRBJ1-2; possible D gene TRBD1, 6 bases. The CDR3 is 15 amino acids. Germline CDR1 and CDR2: MNHEY and SMNVEV (reference sequence). V lost 6 bases and J lost 4, with 18 bases in between. The CDR3 DNA is TGTGCCAGCAGCCCCCGGGGACAAGGATTCTATGGCTACACCTTC. It translates to CASSPRGQGFYGYTF.

This chain links TRBV19 with TRBJ1-2; D may be TRBD1 (5 bases). V was trimmed by 2 bases and J by 7 bases, leaving 14 bases between them. The germline V gene has CDR1 LNHDA and CDR2 SQIVND (reference sequence). The CDR3 runs to 14 residues. The CDR3 reads CASSIFGGESGYTF. The CDR3 DNA sequence: TGTGCCAGTAGTATATTCGGAGGGGAGAGTGGCTACACCTTC.

The genes are TRBV11-2 and TRBJ2-4; D not resolved. The CDR3 has 14 residues. Per the germline V gene, CDR1 is SGHAT and CDR2 is FQNNGV. Trimming pared 6 bases from V and 1 base from J, leaving 10 bases between. CDR3 protein: CASRPGPAKNIQYF. Here the CDR3 DNA reads TGTGCCAGCAGACCAGGCCCTGCCAAAAACATTCAGTACTTC. The entire variable domain, with the rest obtained from reference TRBV11-2 and TRBJ2-4, is as follows: EAGVAQSPRYKIIEKRQSVAFWCNPISGHATLYWYQQILGQGPKLLIQFQNNGVVDDSQLPKDRFSAERLKGVDSTLKIQPAKLEDSAVYLCASRPGPAKNIQYFGAGTRLSVL.